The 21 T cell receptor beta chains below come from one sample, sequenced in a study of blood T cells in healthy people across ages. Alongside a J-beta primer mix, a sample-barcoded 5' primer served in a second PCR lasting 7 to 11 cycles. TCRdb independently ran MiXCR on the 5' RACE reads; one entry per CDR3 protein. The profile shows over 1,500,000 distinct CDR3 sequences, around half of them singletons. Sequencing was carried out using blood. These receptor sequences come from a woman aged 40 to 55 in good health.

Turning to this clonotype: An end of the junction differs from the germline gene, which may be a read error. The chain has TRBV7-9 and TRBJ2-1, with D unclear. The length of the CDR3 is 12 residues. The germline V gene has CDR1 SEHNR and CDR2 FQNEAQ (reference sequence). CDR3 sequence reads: CTSSQRADEQFF. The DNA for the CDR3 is TGTACCAGCAGCCAAAGGGCAGATGAGCAGTTCTTC.

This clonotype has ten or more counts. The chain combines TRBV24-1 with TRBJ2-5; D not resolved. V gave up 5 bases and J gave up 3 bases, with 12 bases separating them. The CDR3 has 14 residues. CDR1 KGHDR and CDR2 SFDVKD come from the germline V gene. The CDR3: CATSGFGGEETQYF. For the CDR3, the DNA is TGTGCCACCAGTGGGTTCGGTGGCGAAGAGACCCAGTACTTC.

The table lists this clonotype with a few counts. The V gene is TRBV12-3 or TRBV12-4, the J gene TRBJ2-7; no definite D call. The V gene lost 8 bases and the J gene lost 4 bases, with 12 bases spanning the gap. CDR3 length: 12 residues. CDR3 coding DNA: TGTGCCAGCTCTCGGAAGGGATACGAGCAGTACTTC. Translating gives CASSRKGYEQYF.

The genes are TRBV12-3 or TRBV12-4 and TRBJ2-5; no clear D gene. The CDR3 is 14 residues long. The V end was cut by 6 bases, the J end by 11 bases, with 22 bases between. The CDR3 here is CASRGSIPGPEQYF. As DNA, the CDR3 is TGTGCCAGCAGGGGTAGCATACCGGGTCCTGAGCAGTACTTC.

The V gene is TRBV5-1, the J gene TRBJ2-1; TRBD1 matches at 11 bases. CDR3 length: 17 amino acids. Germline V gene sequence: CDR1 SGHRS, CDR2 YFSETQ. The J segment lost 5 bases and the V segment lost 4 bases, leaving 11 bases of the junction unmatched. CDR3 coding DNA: TGCGCCAGCAGCCGACTCACCGGGACAGGGGGGCACAATGAGCAGTTCTTC. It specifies CASSRLTGTGGHNEQFF.

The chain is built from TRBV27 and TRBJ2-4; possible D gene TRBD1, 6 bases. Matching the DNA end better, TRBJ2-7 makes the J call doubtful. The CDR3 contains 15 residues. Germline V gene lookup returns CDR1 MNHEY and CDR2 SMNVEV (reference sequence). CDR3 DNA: TGTGCCAGCAGTCCGGGACACCTCGTACTCTACGAGCAGTACTTC. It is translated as CASSPGHLVLYEQYF.

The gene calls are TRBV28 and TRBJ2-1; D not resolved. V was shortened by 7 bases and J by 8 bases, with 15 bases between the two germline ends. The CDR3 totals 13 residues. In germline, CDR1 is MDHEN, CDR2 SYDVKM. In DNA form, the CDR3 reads TGTGCCAGCACCGGACCCCCGGCCGATGAGCAGTTCTTC. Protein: CASTGPPADEQFF. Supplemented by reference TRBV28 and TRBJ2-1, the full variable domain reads DVKVTQSSRYLVKRTGEKVFLECVQDMDHENMFWYRQDPGLGLRLIYFSYDVKMKEKGDIPEGYSVSREKKERFSLILESASTNQTSMYLCASTGPPADEQFFGPGTRLTVL.

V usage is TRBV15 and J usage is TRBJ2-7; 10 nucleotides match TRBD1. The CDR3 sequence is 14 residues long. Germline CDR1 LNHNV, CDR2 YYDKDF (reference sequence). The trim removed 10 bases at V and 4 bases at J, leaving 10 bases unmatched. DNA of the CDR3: TGTGCCATCGCCCGGGACAGGGGTCAATACGAGCAGTACTTC. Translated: CAIARDRGQYEQYF.

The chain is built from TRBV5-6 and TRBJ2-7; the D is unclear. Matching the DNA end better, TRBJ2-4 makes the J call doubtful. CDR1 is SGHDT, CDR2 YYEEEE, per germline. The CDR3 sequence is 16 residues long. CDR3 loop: CASSLAMNVWGNIQYF. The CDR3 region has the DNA TGTGCCAGCAGCTTGGCGATGAACGTTTGGGGAAACATTCAGTACTTC.

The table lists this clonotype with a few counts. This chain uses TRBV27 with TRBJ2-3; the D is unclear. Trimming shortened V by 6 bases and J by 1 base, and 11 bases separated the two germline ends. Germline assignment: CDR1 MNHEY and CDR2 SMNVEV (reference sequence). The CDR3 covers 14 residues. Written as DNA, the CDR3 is TGTGCCAGCAGCGAGGCGATAGGCACAGATACGCAGTATTTT. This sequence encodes CASSEAIGTDTQYF.

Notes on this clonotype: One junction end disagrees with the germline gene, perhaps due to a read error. The CDR3 DNA follows: TGTACCAGCAGTTTGGCAGGTAATTTCGGGGCCAACGCCCTGACTTTC. This gives the protein CTSSLAGNFGANALTF. The rearrangement uses TRBV27 and TRBJ2-6, with D possibly called TRBD1 or TRBD2 (5 bases each). Germline-derived CDR1 and CDR2 are MNHEY and SMNVEV (reference sequence). The CDR3 consists of 16 residues. Looking up the rest from reference TRBV27 and TRBJ2-6 gives the full variable domain: EAQVTQNPRYLITVTGKKLTVTCSQNMNHEYMSWYRQDPGLGLRQIYYSMNVEVTDKGDVPEGYKVSRKEKRNFPLILESPSPNQTSLYFCTSSLAGNFGANALTFGAGSRLTVL.

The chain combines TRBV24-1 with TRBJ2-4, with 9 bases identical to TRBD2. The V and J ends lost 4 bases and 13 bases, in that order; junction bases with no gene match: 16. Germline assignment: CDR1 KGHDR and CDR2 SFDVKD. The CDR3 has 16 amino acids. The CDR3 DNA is TGTGCCACCAGTGACCCCAGCGGGGGGCTCTTTAATGAGCAGTACTTC. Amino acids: CATSDPSGGLFNEQYF.

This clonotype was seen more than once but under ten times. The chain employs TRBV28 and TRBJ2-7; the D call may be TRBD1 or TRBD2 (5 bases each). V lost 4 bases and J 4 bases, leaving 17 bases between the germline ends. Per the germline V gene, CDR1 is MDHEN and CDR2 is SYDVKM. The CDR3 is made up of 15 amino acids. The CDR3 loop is CASSSSRGWGYEQYF. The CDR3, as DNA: TGTGCCAGCAGTTCCTCACGGGGCTGGGGGTACGAGCAGTACTTC.

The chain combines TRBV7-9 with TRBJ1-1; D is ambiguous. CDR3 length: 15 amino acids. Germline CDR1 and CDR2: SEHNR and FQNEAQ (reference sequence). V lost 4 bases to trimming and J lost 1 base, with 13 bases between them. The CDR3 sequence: CASSSPKDENTEAFF. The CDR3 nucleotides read TGTGCCAGCAGCTCCCCCAAGGATGAGAACACTGAAGCTTTCTTT.

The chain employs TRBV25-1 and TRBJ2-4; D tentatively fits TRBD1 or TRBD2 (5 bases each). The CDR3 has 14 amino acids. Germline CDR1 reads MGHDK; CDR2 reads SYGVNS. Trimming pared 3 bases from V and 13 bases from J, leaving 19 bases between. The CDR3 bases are TGTGCCAGCAGTGATGCCGGGGCGAGTTGGGAGCAGTACTTC. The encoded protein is CASSDAGASWEQYF.

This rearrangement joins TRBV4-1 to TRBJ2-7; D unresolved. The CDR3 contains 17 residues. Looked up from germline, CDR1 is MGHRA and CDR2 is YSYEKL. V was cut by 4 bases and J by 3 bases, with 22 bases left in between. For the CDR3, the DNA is TGCGCCAGCAGCCGATACGATGACGCTAGTCTTGACTACGAGCAGTACTTC. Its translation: CASSRYDDASLDYEQYF.

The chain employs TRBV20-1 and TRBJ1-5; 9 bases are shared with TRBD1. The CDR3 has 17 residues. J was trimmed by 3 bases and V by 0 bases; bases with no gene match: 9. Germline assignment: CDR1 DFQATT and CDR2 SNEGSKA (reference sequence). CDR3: CSARDLIGTGNNQPQHF. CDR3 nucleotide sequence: TGCAGTGCTAGAGATCTAATAGGGACAGGGAACAATCAGCCCCAGCATTTT.

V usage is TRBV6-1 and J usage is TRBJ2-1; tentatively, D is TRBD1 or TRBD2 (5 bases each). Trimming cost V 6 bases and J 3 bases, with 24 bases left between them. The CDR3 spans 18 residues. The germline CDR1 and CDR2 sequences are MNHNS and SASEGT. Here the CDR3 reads CASSAPRTGGGFYNEQFF. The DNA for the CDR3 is TGTGCCAGCAGCGCTCCCCGGACGGGTGGGGGTTTCTACAATGAGCAGTTCTTC.

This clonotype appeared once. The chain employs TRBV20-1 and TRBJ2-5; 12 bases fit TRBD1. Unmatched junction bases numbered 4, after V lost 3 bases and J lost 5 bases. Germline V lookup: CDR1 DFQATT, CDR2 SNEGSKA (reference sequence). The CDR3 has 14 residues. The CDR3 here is CSASGTGGWETQYF. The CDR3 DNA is TGCAGTGCTAGCGGGACAGGGGGCTGGGAGACCCAGTACTTC.

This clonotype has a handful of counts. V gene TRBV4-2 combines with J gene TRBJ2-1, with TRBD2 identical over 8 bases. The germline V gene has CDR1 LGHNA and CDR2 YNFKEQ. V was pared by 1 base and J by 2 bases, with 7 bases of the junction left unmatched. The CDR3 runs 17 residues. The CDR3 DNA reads TGTGCCAGCAGCCAAGCCCTTCTAGCGGGCCCCTACAATGAGCAGTTCTTC. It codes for CASSQALLAGPYNEQFF.

In DNA, the CDR3 is TGTGCCAGCAGCAAAGGACCTTTCGCCCGGGACAGCATCACAGATACGCAGTATTTT. Its protein product is CASSKGPFARDSITDTQYF. This chain connects TRBV21-1 to TRBJ2-3; the DNA was not compared with TRBD1, the D call given in the table. TRBV21-1 is recorded as a pseudogene. The CDR3 is 19 residues long.